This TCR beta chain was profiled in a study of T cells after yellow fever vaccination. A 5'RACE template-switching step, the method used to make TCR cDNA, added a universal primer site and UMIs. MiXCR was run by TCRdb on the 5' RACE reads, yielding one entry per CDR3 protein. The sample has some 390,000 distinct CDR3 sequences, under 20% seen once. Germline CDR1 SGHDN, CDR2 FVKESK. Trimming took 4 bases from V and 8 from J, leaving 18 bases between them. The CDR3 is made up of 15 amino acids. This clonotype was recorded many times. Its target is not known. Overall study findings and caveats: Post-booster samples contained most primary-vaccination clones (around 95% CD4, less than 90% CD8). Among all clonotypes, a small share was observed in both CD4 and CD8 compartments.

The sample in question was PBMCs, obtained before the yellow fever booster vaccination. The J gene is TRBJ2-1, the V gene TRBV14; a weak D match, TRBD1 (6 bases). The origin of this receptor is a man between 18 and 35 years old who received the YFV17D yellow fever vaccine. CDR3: CASSPLGWGLDEQFF. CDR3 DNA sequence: TGTGCCAGCAGCCCCCTTGGGTGGGGGCTGGATGAGCAGTTCTTC.